This T cell receptor beta chain came from a study of blood T cell repertoires in COVID-19. Overall study context: COVID-19 samples from acute and convalescent phases originated in the United States, Italy and Spain. The cDNA or gDNA used as material had been derived from T cells, B-cell-depleted T cells, or PBMCs.

Seattle patients were enrolled while actively infected and followed longitudinally. The CDR3 totals 14 residues. V lost 7 bases and J lost 4; bases outside the gene matches: 6. Germline V gives CDR1 MNHEY, CDR2 SVGAGI. Data came from immunoSEQ multiplex PCR; TCRdb stores just in-frame clones and leaves some out. The sample has some 370,000 clones; 87% are singletons. This sequence originates from a woman aged 25 to 39 with COVID-19, enrolled during active disease. This chain links TRBV6-5 with TRBJ2-4; the match to TRBD1 covers 8 bases. The sample comprised peripheral blood. The CDR3 nucleotides read TGTGCCAGCATTTCCAGGGGGCCTAAAAACATTCAGTACTTC. It encodes CASISRGPKNIQYF.